This TCR beta chain stems from a study of control samples from healthy donors and cancer patients. Trimming took 3 bases from V and 3 from J, leaving 12 bases between them. The CDR3 sequence is 14 residues long. Germline V lookup: CDR1 MNHEY, CDR2 SMNVEV (reference sequence). Clones were read by immunoSEQ multiplex PCR, and TCRdb kept only the in-frame ones, dropping some. The sample holds 120,000 or so clones, about 95% seen once. The chain couples TRBV27 to TRBJ2-7, with D perhaps matching TRBD1 (6 bases). The clonotype was recovered from a young man in good health. Sequencing used blood. The CDR3 loop is CASSFRDNLYEQYF. The CDR3, as DNA: TGTGCCAGCAGTTTCCGGGACAACCTCTACGAGCAGTACTTC.